One and the same sample provided the 23 T cell receptor beta chains below, sequenced in a study of T cells in localized non-small cell lung cancer. Profiled with immunoSEQ multiplex PCR; TCRdb holds only in-frame clones, not every one. The sample carries about 40,000 clones, about 91% recorded once. The sample in question was PBMCs, obtained before any cancer treatment. These receptors all stem from a woman aged 35-75 years with stage II lung adenocarcinoma.

The chain has TRBV6-1 and TRBJ2-2, with 7 bases matching TRBD1. The CDR3 runs to 14 residues. Trimming cost V 6 bases and J 2 bases; bases outside gene matches: 3. Germline loops: CDR1 MNHNS, CDR2 SASEGT. Here the CDR3 DNA reads TGTGCCAGCAGGAGACAGGGAAACACCGGGGAGCTGTTTTTT. Translated, it gives CASRRQGNTGELFF.

This chain joins TRBV29-1 and TRBJ2-3, with D perhaps TRBD1 or TRBD2 (6 bases each). Germline V gene data show CDR1 as SQVTM and CDR2 as ANQGSEA. This CDR3 spans 14 amino acids. V dropped 7 bases and J dropped 8 bases, with 22 bases sitting between them. Here the CDR3 DNA reads TGCAGCGCTCAACTCGGGGGCTCGGATGTTACGCAGTATTTT. This codes for CSAQLGGSDVTQYF.

This chain connects TRBV7-2 to TRBJ2-7; no clear D gene. The CDR3 covers 12 residues. From germline, CDR1 is SGHTA and CDR2 FQGNSA. The V gene lost 2 bases and the J gene lost 4 bases, with 6 bases spanning the gap. CDR3 sequence: CASSLRNYEQYF. The CDR3 region has the DNA TGTGCCAGCAGCTTAAGGAATTACGAGCAGTACTTC.

J is TRBJ2-7 and V is TRBV6-5; 8 nucleotides match TRBD2. The germline CDR1 and CDR2 sequences are MNHEY and SVGAGI. V lost 7 bases and J lost 3; bases outside the gene matches: 5. The CDR3 has 13 residues. CDR3 sequence: CASKAGVHYEQYF. CDR3 sequence (DNA): TGTGCCAGCAAAGCGGGGGTTCACTACGAGCAGTACTTC.

The chain combines TRBV27 with TRBJ2-5; weak D call: TRBD2 (6 bases). The V gene's germline CDR1 is MNHEY and CDR2 SMNVEV (reference sequence). The V end was cut by 5 bases, the J end by 2 bases, with 18 bases between. The CDR3 runs 16 residues. CDR3 region: CASSQGRGNFQETQYF. CDR3 nucleotides: TGTGCCAGCAGTCAAGGGCGGGGAAATTTTCAAGAGACCCAGTACTTC.

The rearrangement joins TRBV4-2 to TRBJ2-3, with 8 bases aligning to TRBD2. The CDR3 sequence is 17 residues long. Germline V gives CDR1 LGHNA, CDR2 YNFKEQ. V dropped 1 base and J dropped 4; count of bases not matched to a gene: 10. CDR3: CASSQVRAGGDADTQYF. CDR3 nucleotides: TGTGCCAGCAGCCAAGTAAGGGCGGGGGGTGACGCAGATACGCAGTATTTT.

V and J are TRBV19 and TRBJ1-3; 7 bases map to TRBD1. This CDR3 has 16 amino acids. Germline V gene lookup returns CDR1 LNHDA and CDR2 SQIVND (reference sequence). V dropped 4 bases and J dropped 1; count of bases not matched to a gene: 7. The chain's CDR3 is CASSTISRGSGNTIYF. The CDR3 coding sequence is TGTGCCAGTAGTACAATAAGCAGGGGGTCTGGAAACACCATATATTTT. Filled out from reference TRBV19 and TRBJ1-3, the complete variable domain reads DGGITQSPKYLFRKEGQNVTLSCEQNLNHDAMYWYRQDPGQGLRLIYYSQIVNDFQKGDIAEGYSVSREKKESFPLTVTSAQKNPTAFYLCASSTISRGSGNTIYFGEGSWLTVV.

The chain couples TRBV5-1 to TRBJ1-2, with TRBD1 as a possible D gene (6 bases). The length of the CDR3 is 15 residues. Looked up from germline, CDR1 is SGHRS and CDR2 is YFSETQ. Deletions cut 3 bases from V and 2 bases from J, with 14 bases between. The CDR3 loop is CASSSTGSANYGYTF. DNA of the CDR3: TGCGCCAGCAGCTCTACAGGGTCGGCCAACTATGGCTACACCTTC.

The V call is TRBV6-1, the J call TRBJ2-4; the match to TRBD2 covers 7 bases. Trimming cost V 2 bases and J 6 bases; bases outside gene matches: 1. The CDR3 runs 13 residues. Germline V gene data show CDR1 as MNHNS and CDR2 as SASEGT. The CDR3: CASSEREGNIQYF. In DNA form, the CDR3 reads TGTGCCAGCAGTGAAAGGGAGGGAAACATTCAGTACTTC.

This clone was seen just once. This chain joins TRBV7-2 and TRBJ2-3, with 7 bases fitting TRBD1. Germline loops: CDR1 SGHTA, CDR2 FQGNSA. The CDR3 length is 16 residues. The V and J ends lost 5 bases and 2 bases, in that order; junction bases with no gene match: 10. Here the CDR3 DNA reads TGTGCCAGCAGCATGATACAGGGGATGGTCACAGATACGCAGTATTTT. This gives the protein CASSMIQGMVTDTQYF.

The chain couples TRBV19 to TRBJ1-5; D ambiguous. The CDR3 loop spans 14 amino acids. Trimming removed 3 bases at V and 4 bases at J, with 10 bases between. Germline V gene lookup returns CDR1 LNHDA and CDR2 SQIVND (reference sequence). DNA for the CDR3: TGTGCCAGTAGTATCCTTAACACGAATCAGCCCCAGCATTTT. Translating gives CASSILNTNQPQHF. Complete variable domain (other parts from reference TRBV19 and TRBJ1-5): DGGITQSPKYLFRKEGQNVTLSCEQNLNHDAMYWYRQDPGQGLRLIYYSQIVNDFQKGDIAEGYSVSREKKESFPLTVTSAQKNPTAFYLCASSILNTNQPQHFGDGTRLSIL.

The chain employs TRBV6-5 and TRBJ1-2; D might be TRBD1 (6 bases). Per germline, CDR1 MNHEY and CDR2 SVGAGI. This CDR3 contains 15 residues. V lost 3 bases and J lost 8, with 19 bases in between. The CDR3 region is CASSYLERGAGGYTF. Written as DNA, the CDR3 is TGTGCCAGCAGTTATCTCGAGAGGGGGGCGGGCGGCTACACCTTC.

This chain uses TRBV27 with TRBJ2-7; 8 nucleotides line up with TRBD1. Per germline, CDR1 MNHEY and CDR2 SMNVEV (reference sequence). The V segment lost 6 bases and the J segment 5 bases; nucleotides outside the gene matches: 12. The CDR3 is made up of 15 amino acids. CDR3 sequence (DNA): TGTGCCAGCAGCAGAGCCCCGGGACAGGACGACGAGCAGTACTTC. Translation gives CASSRAPGQDDEQYF.

CDR3 region: CASKGASTGELFF. The CDR3, as DNA: TGTGCCAGCAAGGGGGCAAGCACCGGGGAGCTGTTTTTT. The chain is built from TRBV2 and TRBJ2-2, with 7 nucleotides matching TRBD1. This CDR3 is built from 13 residues. V shed 7 bases and J 4 bases; nucleotides not matched to a gene: 3. CDR1 SNHLY and CDR2 FYNNEI come from the germline V gene.

This chain uses TRBV2 with TRBJ2-7, with a possible D match to TRBD1 (6 bases). The V gene lost 1 base and the J gene lost 4 bases, with 8 bases spanning the gap. CDR1 and CDR2 (germline): SNHLY, FYNNEI. This CDR3 region has 13 residues. The CDR3 coding sequence is TGTGCCAGCAGTGAAGGGACAGTTTACGAGCAGTACTTC. This codes for CASSEGTVYEQYF.

CDR3 in DNA: TGTGCCAGCAGTTACAGGCGACAGGGCAACCAAGAGACCCAGTACTTC. As protein: CASSYRRQGNQETQYF. This chain uses TRBV6-6 with TRBJ2-5; 7 nucleotides match TRBD1. The germline gives CDR1 MNHNY, CDR2 SVGAGI (reference sequence). Trimming took 2 bases from V and 0 from J; bases not matched to a gene: 6. The CDR3 extends over 16 amino acids.

V is TRBV20-1 and J is TRBJ2-3, with TRBD2 as a possible D gene (6 bases). In germline, CDR1 is DFQATT, CDR2 SNEGSKA (reference sequence). This CDR3 has 11 amino acids. Trimming stripped 5 bases from V and 7 bases from J, with 10 bases between. The CDR3 DNA reads as TGCAGTGCTCTCCGGGAGTATACGCAGTATTTT. Its protein product is CSALREYTQYF.

This clone was counted between two and nine times. The chain combines TRBV14 with TRBJ1-1; D is ambiguous. V was cut by 3 bases and J by 3 bases, with 8 bases left in between. This CDR3 comprises 13 residues. Germline V gives CDR1 SGHDN, CDR2 FVKESK. DNA of the CDR3: TGTGCCAGCAGCCAGGCCCCTTACACTGAAGCTTTCTTT. As protein: CASSQAPYTEAFF.

The chain recombines TRBV5-4 with TRBJ1-2; maybe TRBD1 (6 bases). Germline V gene data show CDR1 as SGHNT and CDR2 as YYREEE (reference sequence). V was cut by 4 bases and J by 6 bases, with 10 bases left in between. CDR3 length equals 12 residues. Here the CDR3 reads CASSARGDGYTF. Written as DNA, the CDR3 is TGTGCCAGCAGCGCTAGGGGGGATGGCTACACCTTC.

The V call is TRBV5-1, the J call TRBJ2-7; 8 nucleotides match TRBD2. The CDR3 consists of 14 residues. The germline V gene encodes CDR1 SGHRS and CDR2 YFSETQ. V was pared by 0 bases and J by 7 bases, with 6 bases of the junction left unmatched. This chain's CDR3 is CASSLEAGVREQYF. The CDR3 coding sequence is TGCGCCAGCAGCTTGGAAGCGGGAGTGAGGGAGCAGTACTTC.

The chain has TRBV4-2 and TRBJ2-7, with D hard to call. Trimming took 8 bases from V and 4 from J, leaving 30 bases between them. The CDR3 runs to 18 residues. The V gene's germline CDR1 is LGHNA and CDR2 YNFKEQ. The CDR3 loop is CASAQSRQLLGVGYEQYF. The CDR3 region has the DNA TGTGCCAGCGCTCAGTCCAGGCAGCTTCTCGGAGTTGGGTACGAGCAGTACTTC.

The V gene is TRBV10-3, the J gene TRBJ2-7; D remains ambiguous. CDR3 length: 11 amino acids. The ends were cut back, 3 bases at V and 3 bases at J, with 3 bases in the middle. Germline loops: CDR1 ENHRY, CDR2 SYGVKD. The CDR3 nucleotides are TGTGCCATCAGTGACAGCTACGAGCAGTACTTC. Its protein product is CAISDSYEQYF.

The chain couples TRBV7-6 to TRBJ1-1; D is unresolved. V was pared by 2 bases and J by 2 bases, with 12 bases between. CDR3 length equals 15 residues. The germline gives CDR1 SGHVS, CDR2 FNYEAQ. CDR3 DNA: TGTGCCAGCAGCTTAACTGAGACGGCTAACACTGAAGCTTTCTTT. Residues: CASSLTETANTEAFF.